What follows describes a single T cell receptor (beta chain). The data are from a study of blood T cell repertoires in COVID-19. Study at large: Acute and convalescent COVID-19 specimens originated in the United States, Italy and Spain. T cells, B-cell-depleted T cells, or PBMCs provided the cDNA or gDNA that served as material.

Original data processing: How many nucleated cells were present was estimated from reference gene primer amplification. The table came from immunoSEQ multiplex PCR; TCRdb's copy has only in-frame clones and leaves some out. D and trimming were read from the DNA, whereas the V and J calls and clone size are those reported in that table. The sample holds roughly 230,000 clones; 75% to 85% are singletons and the top ten take 6% to 9.5%. Trimming at V came to 5 bases and at J to 4 bases, leaving 9 bases not matched to a gene. The CDR3 length is 15 residues. Germline V gives CDR1 MDHEN, CDR2 SYDVKM. The receptor was derived from a woman aged 45-59 years with acute or convalescent COVID-19. Sequenced input: peripheral blood. The chain has TRBV28 and TRBJ1-1, with 8 bases fitting TRBD1. CDR3 protein: CASSPHRGKRTEAFF. CDR3 coding DNA: TGTGCCAGCAGTCCTCACAGGGGGAAGCGCACTGAAGCTTTCTTT.